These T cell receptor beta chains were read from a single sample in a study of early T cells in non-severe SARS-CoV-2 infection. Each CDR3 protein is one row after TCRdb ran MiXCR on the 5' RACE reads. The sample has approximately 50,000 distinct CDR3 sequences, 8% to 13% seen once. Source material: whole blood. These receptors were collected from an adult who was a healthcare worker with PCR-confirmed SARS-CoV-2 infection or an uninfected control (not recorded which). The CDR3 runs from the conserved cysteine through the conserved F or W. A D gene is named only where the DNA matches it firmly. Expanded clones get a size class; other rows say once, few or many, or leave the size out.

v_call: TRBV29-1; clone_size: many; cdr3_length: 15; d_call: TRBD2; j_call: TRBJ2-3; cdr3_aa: CSVEVGGGNTDTQYF; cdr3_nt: TGCAGCGTTGAAGTGGGCGGGGGTAACACAGATACGCAGTATTTT
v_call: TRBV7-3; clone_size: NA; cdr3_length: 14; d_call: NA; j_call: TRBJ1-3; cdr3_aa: CASSLTRFGNTIYF; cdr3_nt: TGTGCCAGCAGCTTAACAAGGTTCGGAAACACCATATATTTT
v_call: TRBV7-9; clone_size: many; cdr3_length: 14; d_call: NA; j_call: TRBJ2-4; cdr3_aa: CASSSSLAKNIQYF; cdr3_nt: TGTGCCAGCAGCTCAAGTCTAGCCAAAAACATTCAGTACTTC
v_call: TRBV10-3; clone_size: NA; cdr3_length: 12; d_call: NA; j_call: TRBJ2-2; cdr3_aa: CAIRRDPGELFF; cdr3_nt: TGTGCCATCAGGAGGGATCCCGGGGAGCTGTTTTTT
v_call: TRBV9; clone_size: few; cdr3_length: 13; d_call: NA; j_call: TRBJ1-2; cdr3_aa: CASSVDQNYGYTF; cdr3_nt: TGTGCCAGCAGCGTAGACCAGAACTATGGCTACACCTTC
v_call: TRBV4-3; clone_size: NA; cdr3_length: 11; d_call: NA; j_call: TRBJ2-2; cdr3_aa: CAGSWGRELFF; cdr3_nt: TGCGCCGGCAGCTGGGGGCGGGAGCTGTTTTTT
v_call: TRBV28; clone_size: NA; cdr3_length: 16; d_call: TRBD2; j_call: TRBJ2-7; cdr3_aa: CASSLRGSPISEGQYF; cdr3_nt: TGTGCCAGCAGTTTGCGCGGGAGTCCTATCTCGGAAGGGCAGTACTTC
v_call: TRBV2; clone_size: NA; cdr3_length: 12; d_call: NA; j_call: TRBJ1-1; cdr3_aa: CASEAGGLGAFF; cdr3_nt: TGTGCCAGCGAGGCTGGGGGATTAGGAGCTTTCTTT
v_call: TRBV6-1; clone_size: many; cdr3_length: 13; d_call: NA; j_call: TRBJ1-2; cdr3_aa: CASPGRGDYGYTF; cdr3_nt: TGTGCCAGCCCGGGACGAGGGGACTATGGCTACACCTTC
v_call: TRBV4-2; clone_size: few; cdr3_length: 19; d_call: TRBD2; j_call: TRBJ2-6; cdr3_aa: CASSQDMGGGSSGANVLTF; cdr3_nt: TGTGCCAGCAGCCAAGATATGGGGGGAGGGTCCTCTGGGGCCAACGTCCTGACTTTC
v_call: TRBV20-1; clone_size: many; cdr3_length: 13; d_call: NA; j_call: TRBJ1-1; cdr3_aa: CSARSPDSTEAFF; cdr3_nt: TGCAGTGCTAGATCCCCGGACAGCACTGAAGCTTTCTTT
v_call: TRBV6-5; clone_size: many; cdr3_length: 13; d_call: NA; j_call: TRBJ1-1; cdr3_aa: CASSYRGNTEAFF; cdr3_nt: TGTGCCAGCAGTTACAGGGGTAACACTGAAGCTTTCTTT